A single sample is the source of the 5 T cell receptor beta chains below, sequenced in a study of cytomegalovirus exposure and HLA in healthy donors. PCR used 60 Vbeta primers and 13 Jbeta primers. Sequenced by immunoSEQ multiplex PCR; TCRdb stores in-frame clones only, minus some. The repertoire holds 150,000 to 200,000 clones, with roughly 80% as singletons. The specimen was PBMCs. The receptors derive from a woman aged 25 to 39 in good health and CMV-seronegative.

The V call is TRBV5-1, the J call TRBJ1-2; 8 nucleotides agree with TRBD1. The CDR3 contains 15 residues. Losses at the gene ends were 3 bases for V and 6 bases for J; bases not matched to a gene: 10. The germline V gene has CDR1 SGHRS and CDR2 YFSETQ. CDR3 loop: CASSYIDRGQDGYTF. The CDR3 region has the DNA TGCGCCAGCAGCTACATCGACAGGGGCCAGGATGGCTACACCTTC. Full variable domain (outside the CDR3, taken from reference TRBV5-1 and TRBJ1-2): KAGVTQTPRYLIKTRGQQVTLSCSPISGHRSVSWYQQTPGQGLQFLFEYFSETQRNKGNFPGRFSGRQFSNSRSEMNVSTLELGDSALYLCASSYIDRGQDGYTFGSGTRLTVV.

CDR3 sequence: CASSLGLADYNEQFF. The CDR3 bases are TGTGCCAGCAGTCTCGGACTAGCGGACTACAATGAGCAGTTCTTC. V and J are TRBV25-1 and TRBJ2-1, with TRBD2 matching over 10 bases. The CDR3 consists of 15 residues. From germline, CDR1 is MGHDK and CDR2 SYGVNS. V dropped 5 bases and J dropped 3; count of bases not matched to a gene: 4.

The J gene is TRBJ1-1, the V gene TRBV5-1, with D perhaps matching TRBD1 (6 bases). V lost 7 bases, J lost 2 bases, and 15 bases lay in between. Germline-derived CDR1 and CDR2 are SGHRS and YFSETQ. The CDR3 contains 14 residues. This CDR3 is CASAWTAQNTEAFF. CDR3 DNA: TGCGCCAGCGCCTGGACAGCCCAAAACACTGAAGCTTTCTTT.

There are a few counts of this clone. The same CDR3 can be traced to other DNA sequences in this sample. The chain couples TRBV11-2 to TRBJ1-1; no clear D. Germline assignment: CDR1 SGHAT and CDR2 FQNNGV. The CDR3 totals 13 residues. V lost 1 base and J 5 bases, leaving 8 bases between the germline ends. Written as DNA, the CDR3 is TGTGCCAGCAGCTTAGGGGCGGGGACTGAAGCTTTCTTT. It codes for CASSLGAGTEAFF.

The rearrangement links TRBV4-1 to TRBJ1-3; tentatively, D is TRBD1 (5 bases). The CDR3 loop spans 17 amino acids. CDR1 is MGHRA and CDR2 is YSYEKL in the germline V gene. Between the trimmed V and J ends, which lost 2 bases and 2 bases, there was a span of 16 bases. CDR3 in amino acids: CASSQLSQGNAGNTIYF. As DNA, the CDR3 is TGCGCCAGCAGCCAACTGTCCCAGGGAAACGCTGGAAACACCATATATTTT.